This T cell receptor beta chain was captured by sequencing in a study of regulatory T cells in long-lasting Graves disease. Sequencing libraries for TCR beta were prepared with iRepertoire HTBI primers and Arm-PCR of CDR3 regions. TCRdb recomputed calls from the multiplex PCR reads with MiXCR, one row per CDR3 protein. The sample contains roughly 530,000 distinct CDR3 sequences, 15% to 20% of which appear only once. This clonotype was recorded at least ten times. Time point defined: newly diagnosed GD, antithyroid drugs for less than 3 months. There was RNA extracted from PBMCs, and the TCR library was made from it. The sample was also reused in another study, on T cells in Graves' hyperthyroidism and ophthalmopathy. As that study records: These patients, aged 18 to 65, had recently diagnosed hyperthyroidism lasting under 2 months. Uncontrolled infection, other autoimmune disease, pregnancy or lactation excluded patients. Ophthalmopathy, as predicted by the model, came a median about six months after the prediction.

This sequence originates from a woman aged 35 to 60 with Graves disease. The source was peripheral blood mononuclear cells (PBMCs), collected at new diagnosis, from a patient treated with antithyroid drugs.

The CDR3 nucleotides read TGTGCCAGTAGTACCCCGGGGGGTTCGGGCAAGAATCAGCCCCAGCATTTT. Translating it yields CASSTPGGSGKNQPQHF. The chain employs TRBV19 and TRBJ1-5; D is possibly TRBD1 (5 bases). The CDR3 runs 17 residues. V was cut by 4 bases and J by 4 bases, with 20 bases left in between. Germline V gene sequence: CDR1 LNHDA, CDR2 SQIVND (reference sequence).